This is a list of T cell receptor beta chains from one sample in a study of blood T cell repertoires in COVID-19. Assay used: immunoSEQ multiplex PCR; TCRdb lists only in-frame clones, some missing. This sample has roughly 200,000 clones; about 85% occur once, and the top ten carry approximately 18%. Source material: PBMCs or T cells enriched from blood (not recorded which). Receptors originate from a man in his forties or fifties who had recovered from COVID-19. Both conserved end residues are part of each CDR3. The D gene is left open where the match is weak. Clone size is stated in some rows and not others, as once, few, many or a class when expanded.

abundance: -
j_gene: TRBJ2-1
d_gene: TRBD2
v_gene: TRBV10-3
CDR3nt: TGTGCCATCAGTGAGTCGGGGGGACTATTAGATGAGCAGTTCTTC
CDR3aa: CAISESGGLLDEQFF

abundance: -
j_gene: TRBJ2-7
d_gene: -
v_gene: TRBV21-1
CDR3nt: TGTGCCAGCAGCCCGAATAACCGGGACAGGGTAACCGAGCAGTACTTC
CDR3aa: CASSPNNRDRVTEQYF

abundance: few
j_gene: TRBJ1-1
d_gene: -
v_gene: TRBV18
CDR3nt: TGTGCCAGCTCACCGAACGGAGGAATGAACACTGAAGCTTTCTTT
CDR3aa: CASSPNGGMNTEAFF

abundance: -
j_gene: TRBJ1-3
d_gene: -
v_gene: TRBV30
CDR3nt: TGTGCCTGGAGTTTGGGAAGGGGAGGAAACACCATATATTTT
CDR3aa: CAWSLGRGGNTIYF

abundance: -
j_gene: TRBJ2-7
d_gene: TRBD1
v_gene: TRBV27
CDR3nt: TGTGCCACAGCCGGGACAGTCTCCTACGAGCAGTACTTC
CDR3aa: CATAGTVSYEQYF

abundance: -
j_gene: TRBJ1-1
d_gene: TRBD1
v_gene: TRBV4-3
CDR3nt: TGCGCCAGCAGCCAAGACGGGCAGGGGGCCACTGAAGCTTTCTTT
CDR3aa: CASSQDGQGATEAFF

abundance: -
j_gene: TRBJ2-7
d_gene: TRBD2
v_gene: TRBV28
CDR3nt: TGTGCCAGCAGTTTAAGGAGCCTAGCGGGAGACGAGCAGTACTTC
CDR3aa: CASSLRSLAGDEQYF

abundance: -
j_gene: TRBJ1-1
d_gene: -
v_gene: TRBV28
CDR3nt: TGTGCCAGCAGTTGGGACTCCAACACTGAAGCTTTCTTT
CDR3aa: CASSWDSNTEAFF

abundance: -
j_gene: TRBJ2-6
d_gene: -
v_gene: TRBV19
CDR3nt: TGTGCCAGTAGTATTCTTAAATCTGGGGCCAACGTCCTGACTTTC
CDR3aa: CASSILKSGANVLTF

abundance: -
j_gene: TRBJ1-2
d_gene: TRBD1
v_gene: TRBV7-2
CDR3nt: TGTGCCAGCAGCTTGTTGGCTACAGGGGCTAGGTATGGCTACACCTTC
CDR3aa: CASSLLATGARYGYTF

abundance: -
j_gene: TRBJ2-7
d_gene: TRBD2
v_gene: TRBV5-4
CDR3nt: TGTGCCAGCAGCTGGGGACTAGCGGGGGCCTACGAGCAGTACTTC
CDR3aa: CASSWGLAGAYEQYF

abundance: -
j_gene: TRBJ2-7
d_gene: -
v_gene: TRBV2
CDR3nt: TGTGCCAGCAGTGCCGGGGGGCGCCTCGAGCAGTACTTC
CDR3aa: CASSAGGRLEQYF

abundance: -
j_gene: TRBJ2-7
d_gene: TRBD1
v_gene: TRBV7-9
CDR3nt: TGTGCCAGCAGCTTAGCGAGTGGACAGGGGGCCTACGAGCAGTACTTC
CDR3aa: CASSLASGQGAYEQYF

abundance: -
j_gene: TRBJ1-5
d_gene: TRBD1
v_gene: TRBV7-8
CDR3nt: TGTGCCAGCAGCCGCAGACAGGGAAAGGATCAGCCCCAGCATTTT
CDR3aa: CASSRRQGKDQPQHF

abundance: -
j_gene: TRBJ1-4
d_gene: -
v_gene: TRBV9
CDR3nt: TGTGCCAGCAGCTTCGAAGGCAGGGGAAAACTGTTTTTT
CDR3aa: CASSFEGRGKLFF

abundance: -
j_gene: TRBJ2-7
d_gene: -
v_gene: TRBV7-9
CDR3nt: TGTGCCAGCGGCAATGCGGGGTCGACCTACGAGCAGTACTTC
CDR3aa: CASGNAGSTYEQYF

abundance: -
j_gene: TRBJ2-1
d_gene: -
v_gene: TRBV21-1
CDR3nt: TGTGCCAGCAGCAAAGCCCGGGACAGGGAATTTGGAGAATGCAATCAGGCCTCCAATGAGCAGTTCTTC
CDR3aa: CASSKARDREFGECNQASNEQFF

abundance: -
j_gene: TRBJ1-1
d_gene: TRBD1
v_gene: TRBV4-1
CDR3nt: TGCGCCAGCAGCCAAGGACTGAGGACAGGCTCCTGGAACACTGAAGCTTTCTTT
CDR3aa: CASSQGLRTGSWNTEAFF

abundance: few
j_gene: TRBJ1-5
d_gene: TRBD1
v_gene: TRBV2
CDR3nt: TGTGCCAGCAGCGCCGAACAGGGGGGGCAGCCCCAGCATTTT
CDR3aa: CASSAEQGGQPQHF

abundance: -
j_gene: TRBJ2-2
d_gene: -
v_gene: TRBV13
CDR3nt: TGTGCCAGCAGCCTCAAACGCACAGGGCAAACCGGGGAGCTGTTTTTT
CDR3aa: CASSLKRTGQTGELFF

abundance: -
j_gene: TRBJ1-5
d_gene: -
v_gene: TRBV19
CDR3nt: TGTGCCAGTAGTAACCAGGGGAATAGCAATCAGCCCCAGCATTTT
CDR3aa: CASSNQGNSNQPQHF

abundance: once
j_gene: TRBJ2-7
d_gene: TRBD2
v_gene: TRBV20-1
CDR3nt: TGCAGTGCTAGTGGGCTAGCGGGAGAGTACGAGCAGTACTTC
CDR3aa: CSASGLAGEYEQYF

abundance: -
j_gene: TRBJ2-4
d_gene: TRBD2
v_gene: TRBV3-1/TRBV3-2
CDR3nt: TGTGCCAGCAGCCAGGGATCCGGGACTAGCGGGAGAGACATTCAGTACTTC
CDR3aa: CASSQGSGTSGRDIQYF

abundance: -
j_gene: TRBJ2-5
d_gene: TRBD1
v_gene: TRBV6-5
CDR3nt: TGTGCCAGCAGTTACTGGACAGGGGGACAAGAGACCCAGTACTTC
CDR3aa: CASSYWTGGQETQYF

abundance: few
j_gene: TRBJ1-2
d_gene: -
v_gene: TRBV15
CDR3nt: TGTGCCACCAGCAGAGATTTCGACGGGGGTGGAGGCTACACCTTC
CDR3aa: CATSRDFDGGGGYTF